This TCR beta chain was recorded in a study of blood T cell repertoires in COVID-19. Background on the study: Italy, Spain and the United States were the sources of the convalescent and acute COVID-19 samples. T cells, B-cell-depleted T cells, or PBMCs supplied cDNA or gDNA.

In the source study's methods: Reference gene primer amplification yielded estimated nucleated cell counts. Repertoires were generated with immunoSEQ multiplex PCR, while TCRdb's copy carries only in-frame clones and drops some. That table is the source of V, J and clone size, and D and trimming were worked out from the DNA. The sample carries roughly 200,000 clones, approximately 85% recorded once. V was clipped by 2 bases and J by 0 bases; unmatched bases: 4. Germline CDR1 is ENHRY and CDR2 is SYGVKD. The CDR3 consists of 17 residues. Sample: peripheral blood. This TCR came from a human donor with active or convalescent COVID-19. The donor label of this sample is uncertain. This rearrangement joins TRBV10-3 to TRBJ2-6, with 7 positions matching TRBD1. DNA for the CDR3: TGTGCCATCAGTGAGAAGGGGGCGAGCTCTGGGGCCAACGTCCTGACTTTC. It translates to CAISEKGASSGANVLTF.